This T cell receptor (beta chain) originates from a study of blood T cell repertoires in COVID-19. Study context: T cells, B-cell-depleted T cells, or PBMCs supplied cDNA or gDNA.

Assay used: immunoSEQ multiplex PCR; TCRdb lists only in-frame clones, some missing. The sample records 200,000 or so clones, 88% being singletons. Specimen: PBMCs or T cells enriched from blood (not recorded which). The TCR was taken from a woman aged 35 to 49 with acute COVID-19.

The CDR3 DNA sequence: TGTGCCAGCAGTGAACAACAGGGGGCCGCGGAAAAACTGTTTTTT. It is translated as CASSEQQGAAEKLFF. V is TRBV6-1 and J is TRBJ1-4; 9 positions agree with TRBD1. This CDR3 is built from 15 residues. CDR1 is MNHNS, CDR2 SASEGT, per germline. V lost 2 bases and J lost 8; bases outside the gene matches: 6.